This TCR beta chain appears in the sequencing data of a study of control samples from healthy donors and cancer patients. The protocol was immunoSEQ multiplex PCR, while the TCRdb copy is restricted to in-frame clones and leaves out a portion. This sample has about 120,000 clones; 75% to 90% occur once, and the top ten carry around 1.1%. This sequence originates from a woman aged 45 to 65 with colorectal cancer. Sequencing was done on a sample of PBMCs.

The CDR3 DNA reads as TGTGCCAGCAGACCAGGGAGATCCTACGAGCAGTACTTC. Translating gives CASRPGRSYEQYF. The V and J genes are TRBV12-3 or TRBV12-4 and TRBJ2-7; either TRBD1 or TRBD2 may fit D (5 bases each). The CDR3 contains 13 residues. The V end lost 6 bases, the J end lost 1 base, and 10 bases lay between the germline ends.